This T cell receptor (beta chain) stems from a study of T-cell reconstitution after alpha-beta-depleted transplantation in children. The library targeted TCRbeta and was prepared with unique molecular identifiers. From the PCR reads, TCRdb called clonotypes with MiXCR, one entry per CDR3 protein. The repertoire includes about 980,000 distinct CDR3 sequences, roughly 29% of them detected once, and about 28% sits in the top ten. This clonotype was detected a few times. This CDR3 has 16 residues. The junction had 8 bases not matched to a gene; V was cut back by 5 bases and J by 0 bases. Germline CDR1 is SGHAT and CDR2 is FQNNGV.

The TCR was taken from a boy younger than two who had a stem cell transplant for SCID, so the T cells may come from the graft donor. The rearrangement joins TRBV11-2 to TRBJ2-3, with TRBD1 identical over 7 bases. The source was PBMCs, mostly from graft donor cells, collected 360 days after TCRalphabeta/CD19-depleted stem cell transplant. The CDR3 loop is CASSQIRDRSTDTQYF. Here the CDR3 DNA reads TGTGCCAGCAGCCAGATCCGGGACAGAAGCACAGATACGCAGTATTTT.